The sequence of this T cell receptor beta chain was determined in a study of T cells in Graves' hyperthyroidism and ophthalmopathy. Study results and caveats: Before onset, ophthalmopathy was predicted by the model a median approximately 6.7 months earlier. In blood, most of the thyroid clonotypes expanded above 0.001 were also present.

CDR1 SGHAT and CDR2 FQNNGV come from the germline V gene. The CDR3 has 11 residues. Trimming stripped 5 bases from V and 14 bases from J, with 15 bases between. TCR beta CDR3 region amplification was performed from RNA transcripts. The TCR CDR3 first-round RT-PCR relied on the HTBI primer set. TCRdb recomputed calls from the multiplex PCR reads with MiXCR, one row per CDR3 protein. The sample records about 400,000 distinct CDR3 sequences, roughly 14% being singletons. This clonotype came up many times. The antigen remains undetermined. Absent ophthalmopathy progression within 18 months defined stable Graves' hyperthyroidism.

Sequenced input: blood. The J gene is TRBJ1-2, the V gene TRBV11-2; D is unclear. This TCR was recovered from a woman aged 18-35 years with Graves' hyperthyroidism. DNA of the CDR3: TGTGCCAGCAGCGAACAAGGTCCTCCTACCTTC. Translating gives CASSEQGPPTF.